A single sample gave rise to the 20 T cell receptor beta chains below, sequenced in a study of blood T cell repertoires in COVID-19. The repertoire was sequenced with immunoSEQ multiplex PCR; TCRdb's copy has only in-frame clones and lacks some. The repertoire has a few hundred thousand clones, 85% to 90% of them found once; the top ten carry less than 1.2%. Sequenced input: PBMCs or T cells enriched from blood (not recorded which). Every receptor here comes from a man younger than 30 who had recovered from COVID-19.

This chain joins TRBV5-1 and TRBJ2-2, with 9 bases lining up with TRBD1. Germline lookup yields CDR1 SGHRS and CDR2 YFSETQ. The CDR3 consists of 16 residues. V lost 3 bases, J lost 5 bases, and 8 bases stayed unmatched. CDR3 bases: TGCGCCAGCAGCTCCGCCGGGACAGGGCAGACCGGGGAGCTGTTTTTT. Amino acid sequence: CASSSAGTGQTGELFF.

The CDR3 region is CASSLVRQQETQYF. The CDR3 nucleotides read TGCGCCAGCAGCTTGGTACGTCAGCAAGAGACCCAGTACTTC. This chain connects TRBV5-1 to TRBJ2-5; D unclear. The CDR3 sequence is 14 residues long. V was trimmed by 0 bases and J by 2 bases, leaving 8 bases between them. Per the germline V gene, CDR1 is SGHRS and CDR2 is YFSETQ.

DNA for the CDR3: TGTGCCAGCAGCTTGGCCCGACATACTAGCACAGATACGCAGTATTTT. Its protein is CASSLARHTSTDTQYF. V gene TRBV5-4 combines with J gene TRBJ2-3, with unresolved D. This CDR3 contains 16 residues. Germline V gene lookup returns CDR1 SGHNT and CDR2 YYREEE (reference sequence). V lost 0 bases and J lost 0, with 11 bases in between.

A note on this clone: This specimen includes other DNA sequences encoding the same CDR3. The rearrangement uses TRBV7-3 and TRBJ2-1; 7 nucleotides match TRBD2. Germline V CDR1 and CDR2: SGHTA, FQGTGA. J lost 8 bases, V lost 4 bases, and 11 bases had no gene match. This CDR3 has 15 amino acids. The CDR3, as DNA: TGTGCCAGCAGCTCGGGGTTAGCGGGTGTTGATGAGCAGTTCTTC. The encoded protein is CASSSGLAGVDEQFF. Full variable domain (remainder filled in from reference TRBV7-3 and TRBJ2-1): GAGVSQTPSNKVTEKGKYVELRCDPISGHTALYWYRQSLGQGPEFLIYFQGTGAADDSGLPNDRFFAVRPEGSVSTLKIQRTERGDSAVYLCASSSGLAGVDEQFFGPGTRLTVL.

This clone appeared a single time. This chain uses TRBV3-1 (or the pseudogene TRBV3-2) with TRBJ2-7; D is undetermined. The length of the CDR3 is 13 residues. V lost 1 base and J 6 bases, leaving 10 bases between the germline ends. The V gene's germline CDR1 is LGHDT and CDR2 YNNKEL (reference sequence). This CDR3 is CASSQGATREQYF. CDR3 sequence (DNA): TGTGCCAGCAGCCAAGGGGCGACCCGCGAGCAGTACTTC.

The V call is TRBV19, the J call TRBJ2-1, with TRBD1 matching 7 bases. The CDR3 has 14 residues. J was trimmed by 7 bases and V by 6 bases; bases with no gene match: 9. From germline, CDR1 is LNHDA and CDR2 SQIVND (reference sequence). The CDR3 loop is CASSPRQGWNEQFF. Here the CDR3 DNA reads TGTGCCAGTAGCCCCAGACAGGGATGGAATGAGCAGTTCTTC.

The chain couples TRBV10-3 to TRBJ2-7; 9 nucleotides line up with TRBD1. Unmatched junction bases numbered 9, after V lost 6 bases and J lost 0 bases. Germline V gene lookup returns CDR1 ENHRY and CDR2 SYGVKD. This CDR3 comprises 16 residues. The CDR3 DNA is TGTGCCATCAGACAAACACAGGGGGCCGGCTCCTACGAGCAGTACTTC. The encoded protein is CAIRQTQGAGSYEQYF.

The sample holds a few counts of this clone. The CDR3 reads CASSLPGQGLYTF. The CDR3 nucleotides are TGTGCCAGCAGCTTGCCTGGACAGGGGTTGTACACCTTC. J is TRBJ1-2 and V is TRBV5-4; 9 bases fit TRBD1. This CDR3 has 13 amino acids. Germline trimming cut 1 base from V and 11 bases from J; bases unmatched to any gene: 6. The germline V gene has CDR1 SGHNT and CDR2 YYREEE (reference sequence).

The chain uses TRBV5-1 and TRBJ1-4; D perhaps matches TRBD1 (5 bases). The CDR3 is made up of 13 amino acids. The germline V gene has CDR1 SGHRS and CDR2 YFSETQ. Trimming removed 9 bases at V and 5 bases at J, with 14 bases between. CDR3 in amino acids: CATRTRGNEKLFF. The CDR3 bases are TGCGCCACCAGGACAAGGGGAAATGAAAAACTGTTTTTT.

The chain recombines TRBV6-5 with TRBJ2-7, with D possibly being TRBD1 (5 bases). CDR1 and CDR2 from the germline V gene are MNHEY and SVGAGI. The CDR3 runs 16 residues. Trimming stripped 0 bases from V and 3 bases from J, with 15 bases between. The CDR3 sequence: CASSYSMLGPVYEQYF. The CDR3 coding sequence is TGTGCCAGCAGTTACTCGATGTTGGGGCCGGTCTACGAGCAGTACTTC.

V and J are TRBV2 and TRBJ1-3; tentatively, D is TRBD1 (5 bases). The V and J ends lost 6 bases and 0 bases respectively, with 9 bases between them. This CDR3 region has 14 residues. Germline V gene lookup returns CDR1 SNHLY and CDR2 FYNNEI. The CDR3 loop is CASRYDSSGNTIYF. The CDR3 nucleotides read TGTGCCAGCAGGTACGACAGCTCTGGAAACACCATATATTTT.

CDR3 amino acids: CASSYREPEKPQHF. The CDR3 DNA is TGTGCCAGCAGTTACCGGGAGCCCGAGAAGCCCCAGCATTTT. The genes are TRBV6-2 or TRBV6-3 and TRBJ1-5; D is undetermined. Germline CDR1 MNHEY, CDR2 SVGEGT. V gave up 2 bases and J gave up 8 bases, with 13 bases separating them. The CDR3 consists of 14 residues.

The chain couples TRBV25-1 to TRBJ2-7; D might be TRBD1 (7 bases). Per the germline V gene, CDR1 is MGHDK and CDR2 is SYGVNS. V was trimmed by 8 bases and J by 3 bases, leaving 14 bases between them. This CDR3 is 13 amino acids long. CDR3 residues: CASRGTEIYEQYF. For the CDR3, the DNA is TGTGCCAGCCGCGGGACAGAGATCTACGAGCAGTACTTC.

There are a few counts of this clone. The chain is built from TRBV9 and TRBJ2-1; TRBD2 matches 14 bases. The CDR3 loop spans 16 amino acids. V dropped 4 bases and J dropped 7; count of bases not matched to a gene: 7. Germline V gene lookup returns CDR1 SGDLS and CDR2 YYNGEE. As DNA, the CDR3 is TGTGCCAGCAGCCCCAGACTAGCGGGAGGGCGTAATGAGCAGTTCTTC. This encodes CASSPRLAGGRNEQFF.

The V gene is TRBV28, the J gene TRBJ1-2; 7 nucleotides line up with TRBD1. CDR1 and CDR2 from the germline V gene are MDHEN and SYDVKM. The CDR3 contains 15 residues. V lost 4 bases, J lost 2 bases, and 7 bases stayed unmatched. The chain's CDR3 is CASSSFKTGNYGYTF. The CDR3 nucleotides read TGTGCCAGCAGTTCATTTAAGACAGGGAACTATGGCTACACCTTC.

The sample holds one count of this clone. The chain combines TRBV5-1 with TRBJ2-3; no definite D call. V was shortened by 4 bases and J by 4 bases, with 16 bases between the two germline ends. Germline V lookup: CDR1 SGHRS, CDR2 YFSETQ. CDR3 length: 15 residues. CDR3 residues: CASSLTPSVPDTQYF. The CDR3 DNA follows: TGCGCCAGCAGCCTGACCCCAAGCGTACCAGATACGCAGTATTTT.

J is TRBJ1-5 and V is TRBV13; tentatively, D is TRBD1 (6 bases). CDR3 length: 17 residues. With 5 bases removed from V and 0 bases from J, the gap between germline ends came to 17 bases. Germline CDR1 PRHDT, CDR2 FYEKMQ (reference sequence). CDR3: CASSAGAGTDSNQPQHF. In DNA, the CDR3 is TGTGCCAGCAGCGCGGGGGCCGGGACGGATAGCAATCAGCCCCAGCATTTT.

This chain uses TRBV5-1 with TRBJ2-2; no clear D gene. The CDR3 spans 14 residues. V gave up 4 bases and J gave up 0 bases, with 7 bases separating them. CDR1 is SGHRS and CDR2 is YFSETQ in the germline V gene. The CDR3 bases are TGCGCCAGCAGCGAGAATGCGAACACCGGGGAGCTGTTTTTT. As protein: CASSENANTGELFF.

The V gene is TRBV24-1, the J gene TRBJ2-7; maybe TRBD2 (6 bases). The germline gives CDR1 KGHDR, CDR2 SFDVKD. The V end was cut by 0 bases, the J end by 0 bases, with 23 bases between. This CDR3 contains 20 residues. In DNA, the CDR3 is TGTGCCACCAGTGATTTGCATTCGGACGGGTTCCGGGAGTTCTCCTACGAGCAGTACTTC. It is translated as CATSDLHSDGFREFSYEQYF.

The CDR3 DNA follows: TGTGCCAGTCGCGGGGATAATTCACCCCTCCACTTT. It codes for CASRGDNSPLHF. The chain couples TRBV12-3 or TRBV12-4 to TRBJ1-6; D not resolved. The CDR3 sequence is 12 residues long. V dropped 9 bases and J dropped 5 bases, with 8 bases sitting between them.